This passage covers 17 T cell receptor beta chains from one sample sequenced in a study of blood T cell repertoires in COVID-19. This table comes from immunoSEQ multiplex PCR, and its TCRdb copy is limited to in-frame clones, with some not included. Among roughly 200,000 clones, under 90% were seen once, and the ten largest hold 15% to 20%. Sequences were obtained from peripheral blood. The receptor set was obtained from a woman older than 75 with active or convalescent COVID-19.

J is TRBJ1-1 and V is TRBV6-2 or TRBV6-3, with 8 bases identical to TRBD1. Germline loops: CDR1 MNHEY, CDR2 SVGEGT. The CDR3 consists of 14 residues. V lost 6 bases, J lost 4 bases, and 7 bases stayed unmatched. CDR3 loop: CASRPTGGGTEAFF. The CDR3 DNA is TGTGCCAGCAGACCTACAGGGGGGGGCACTGAAGCTTTCTTT.

This clone was found a few times. This sequence joins TRBV2 and TRBJ1-1; 9 nucleotides agree with TRBD1. This CDR3 has 14 residues. Trimming took 7 bases from V and 1 from J; bases not matched to a gene: 4. The V gene's germline CDR1 is SNHLY and CDR2 FYNNEI. This CDR3 reads CASKGTGRNTEAFF. The CDR3 bases are TGTGCCAGCAAAGGGACAGGGCGGAACACTGAAGCTTTCTTT.

This clone was counted between two and nine times. The chain has TRBV6-2 or TRBV6-3 and TRBJ2-2, with 14 bases matching TRBD2. The CDR3 contains 15 residues. Unmatched junction bases numbered 2, after V lost 6 bases and J lost 5 bases. Germline values: CDR1 MNHEY, CDR2 SVGEGT. The CDR3 nucleotides read TGTGCCAGCAGCTGGACTAGCGGGGGGACCGGGGAGCTGTTTTTT. It yields the protein CASSWTSGGTGELFF.

The V and J genes are TRBV6-2 or TRBV6-3 and TRBJ2-7, with D perhaps matching TRBD2 (6 bases). V was clipped by 4 bases and J by 5 bases, with 18 bases between them. This CDR3 region has 15 residues. CDR1 MNHEY and CDR2 SVGEGT come from the germline V gene. CDR3 sequence reads: CASSSIVGGLHEQYF. DNA for the CDR3: TGTGCCAGCAGTTCCATCGTGGGGGGTCTCCACGAGCAGTACTTC.

The genes are TRBV5-8 and TRBJ2-5, with D possibly being TRBD2 (5 bases). In germline, CDR1 is SGHTS, CDR2 YDEGEE. V was shortened by 0 bases and J by 5 bases, with 17 bases between the two germline ends. The CDR3 is 16 amino acids. CDR3 nucleotides: TGTGCCAGCAGCTTGGGGAGTCGGGCAGGAGGCGAGACCCAGTACTTC. It specifies CASSLGSRAGGETQYF.

The chain carries TRBV7-9 and TRBJ2-3; perhaps TRBD2 as D (6 bases). Germline lookup yields CDR1 SEHNR and CDR2 FQNEAQ (reference sequence). Trimming removed 4 bases from V and 4 bases from J, with 12 bases in between. This CDR3 comprises 14 residues. The chain's CDR3 is CASSSRREADTQYF. The CDR3 DNA follows: TGTGCCAGCAGCTCTAGGAGGGAGGCAGATACGCAGTATTTT.

The chain joins TRBV27 to TRBJ2-7; 8 bases match TRBD1. The CDR3 is made up of 15 amino acids. The germline CDR1 and CDR2 sequences are MNHEY and SMNVEV (reference sequence). V dropped 5 bases and J dropped 2; count of bases not matched to a gene: 8. The CDR3 loop is CASSRPGQGTYEQYF. CDR3 nucleotides: TGTGCCAGCAGTCGACCCGGACAGGGCACCTACGAGCAGTACTTC.

This clone came up a few times. The chain uses TRBV7-8 and TRBJ2-5, with 12 positions matching TRBD2. With 1 base clipped from V and 7 bases from J, the junction kept 13 bases outside the gene matches. Germline CDR1 SGHVS, CDR2 FQNEAQ. This CDR3 comprises 18 residues. In nucleotides, the CDR3 is TGTGCCAGCAGCTTAGTTTGGCCGACTAGCGGGAGAGGGGGGACCCAGTACTTC. Protein: CASSLVWPTSGRGGTQYF. The variable domain in full, with the rest retrieved from reference TRBV7-8 and TRBJ2-5, is GAGVSQSPRYKVAKRGQDVALRCDPISGHVSLFWYQQALGQGPEFLTYFQNEAQLDKSGLPSDRFFAERPEGSVSTLKIQRTQQEDSAVYLCASSLVWPTSGRGGTQYFGPGTRLLVL.

The chain links TRBV9 to TRBJ1-1; D unclear. Germline values: CDR1 SGDLS, CDR2 YYNGEE. The CDR3 contains 14 residues. Trimming removed 3 bases at V and 3 bases at J, with 12 bases between. The CDR3: CASSGRWSDTEAFF. As DNA, the CDR3 is TGTGCCAGCAGCGGTAGATGGAGTGACACTGAAGCTTTCTTT.

This chain joins TRBV27 and TRBJ1-2; TRBD1 matches 10 bases. This CDR3 has 15 residues. J gave up 8 bases and V 4 bases, and 10 bases lay outside the gene matches. CDR1 MNHEY and CDR2 SMNVEV come from the germline V gene (reference sequence). In DNA form, the CDR3 reads TGTGCCAGCAGTTGGGACAGGGGTACAAACGGGGGCTACACCTTC. Translating it yields CASSWDRGTNGGYTF.

This clone has more than one count but fewer than ten. V gene TRBV5-4 combines with J gene TRBJ2-2; D gene unclear. Trimming removed 0 bases from V and 6 bases from J, with 9 bases in between. CDR1 SGHNT and CDR2 YYREEE come from the germline V gene (reference sequence). The CDR3 covers 14 residues. CDR3 amino acids: CASSLAADAGELFF. CDR3 sequence (DNA): TGTGCCAGCAGCTTGGCCGCGGATGCCGGGGAGCTGTTTTTT.

The chain uses TRBV30 and TRBJ2-3, with D tentatively TRBD1 (5 bases). CDR3 length equals 14 residues. Germline V gene sequence: CDR1 GTSNPN, CDR2 SVGIG (reference sequence). V lost 4 bases and J lost 2, with 13 bases in between. The CDR3 DNA reads as TGTGCCTGGAACGACAGACCGGACACAGATACGCAGTATTTT. Translating it yields CAWNDRPDTDTQYF.

This chain uses TRBV7-9 with TRBJ2-4; TRBD2 matches 9 bases. CDR3 length equals 16 residues. Germline V gene data show CDR1 as SEHNR and CDR2 as FQNEAQ (reference sequence). The trim removed 1 base at V and 6 bases at J, leaving 7 bases unmatched. The CDR3 nucleotides are TGTGCCAGCAGCTTAGAGCGGGGGGCCCATTCAAACATTCAGTACTTC. This encodes CASSLERGAHSNIQYF. The full variable domain, completed using reference TRBV7-9 and TRBJ2-4, is DTGVSQNPRHKITKRGQNVTFRCDPISEHNRLYWYRQTLGQGPEFLTYFQNEAQLEKSRLLSDRFSAERPKGSFSTLEIQRTEQGDSAMYLCASSLERGAHSNIQYFGAGTRLSVL.

The chain recombines TRBV2 with TRBJ1-2; D gene ambiguous. V dropped 6 bases and J dropped 5 bases, with 22 bases sitting between them. From germline, CDR1 is SNHLY and CDR2 FYNNEI. The CDR3 loop spans 16 amino acids. The DNA of the CDR3 is TGTGCCAGCAGCCGGAACGGGATCGGATCTGGGTATGGCTACACCTTC. The encoded protein is CASSRNGIGSGYGYTF.

V and J are TRBV4-2 and TRBJ2-1; no clear D. The CDR3 runs 13 residues. From germline, CDR1 is LGHNA and CDR2 YNFKEQ. V lost 0 bases, J lost 10 bases, and 10 bases lay in between. The CDR3 DNA sequence: TGTGCCAGCAGCCAAGATAGTCGCCCCGAGCAGTTCTTC. Amino acids: CASSQDSRPEQFF.

The chain has TRBV5-5 and TRBJ2-3, with D maybe TRBD1 (6 bases). CDR1 and CDR2 from the germline V gene are SGHKS and YYEKEE (reference sequence). The CDR3 has 15 residues. V was shortened by 3 bases and J by 0 bases, with 11 bases between the two germline ends. The CDR3 loop is CASSWGTTSTDTQYF. Here the CDR3 DNA reads TGTGCCAGCAGCTGGGGGACAACTAGCACAGATACGCAGTATTTT.

This clone was seen a handful of times. The chain links TRBV11-2 to TRBJ2-1, with D unclear. Germline CDR1 and CDR2: SGHAT and FQNNGV. V shed 3 bases and J shed 8 bases, with 11 bases lying between them. There are 13 residues in the CDR3. The CDR3 is CASSFSPSYEQFF. CDR3 in DNA: TGTGCCAGCAGCTTTTCCCCAAGCTATGAGCAGTTCTTC.